Presented here are 15 T cell receptor beta chains from one specimen sequenced in a study of cytomegalovirus exposure and HLA in healthy donors. The PCR contained 60 Vbeta and 13 Jbeta primers. Repertoires were generated with immunoSEQ multiplex PCR, while TCRdb's copy carries only in-frame clones and drops some. The sample carries approximately 170,000 clones, roughly 73% recorded once. Sequenced sample: PBMCs. These receptor sequences come from a female donor in good health and CMV-seronegative.

CDR3 amino acids: CASTLGSTSSYEQYF. DNA for the CDR3: TGTGCCAGCACATTAGGGAGCACCAGCTCCTACGAGCAGTACTTC. The chain is built from TRBV28 and TRBJ2-7, with D maybe TRBD2 (5 bases). V was clipped by 7 bases and J by 0 bases, with 16 bases between them. There are 15 residues in the CDR3. The germline V gene has CDR1 MDHEN and CDR2 SYDVKM.

The chain recombines TRBV5-1 with TRBJ1-2; a weak D match, TRBD1 (5 bases). V gave up 3 bases and J gave up 8 bases, with 11 bases separating them. CDR1 and CDR2 from the germline V gene are SGHRS and YFSETQ. There are 12 residues in the CDR3. CDR3: CASSSQGSGYTF. The CDR3 region has the DNA TGCGCCAGCAGCTCCCAGGGATCAGGCTACACCTTC. The entire variable domain, with the rest obtained from reference TRBV5-1 and TRBJ1-2, is as follows: KAGVTQTPRYLIKTRGQQVTLSCSPISGHRSVSWYQQTPGQGLQFLFEYFSETQRNKGNFPGRFSGRQFSNSRSEMNVSTLELGDSALYLCASSSQGSGYTFGSGTRLTVV.

The chain has TRBV5-1 and TRBJ1-2; TRBD1 might be the D (5 bases). Per the germline V gene, CDR1 is SGHRS and CDR2 is YFSETQ. The CDR3 has 14 residues. V lost 0 bases to trimming and J lost 8 bases, with 14 bases between them. CDR3 sequence: CASSLAVQNRGYTF. The CDR3 coding sequence is TGCGCCAGCAGCTTGGCCGTCCAGAACAGGGGCTACACCTTC.

The chain couples TRBV11-1 to TRBJ1-1; tentative D call: TRBD1 (5 bases). The germline V and J ends were trimmed by 6 bases and 3 bases, with 14 bases remaining between them. Per germline, CDR1 SGHAT and CDR2 FQDESV (reference sequence). The CDR3 is made up of 14 amino acids. CDR3 region: CASRPGGGYTEAFF. The CDR3, as DNA: TGTGCCAGCAGACCCGGGGGAGGGTACACTGAAGCTTTCTTT.

The chain carries TRBV14 and TRBJ1-2; TRBD1 matches 9 bases. The V gene end was trimmed by 6 bases and the J gene end by 4 bases; junction bases not matched to a gene: 6. CDR3 size: 14 residues. Germline assignment: CDR1 SGHDN and CDR2 FVKESK. CDR3 loop: CASRGQGDVYGYTF. As DNA, the CDR3 is TGTGCCAGCAGGGGACAGGGCGATGTCTATGGCTACACCTTC.

The V gene is TRBV6-1, the J gene TRBJ1-3; the match to TRBD1 covers 10 bases. V lost 6 bases, J lost 4 bases, and 6 bases stayed unmatched. CDR1 and CDR2 from the germline V gene are MNHNS and SASEGT. The CDR3 contains 15 residues. The CDR3 loop reads CASRGTGALGNTIYF. Written as DNA, the CDR3 is TGTGCCAGCAGAGGGACAGGGGCCCTCGGAAACACCATATATTTT.

V gene TRBV9 combines with J gene TRBJ1-1; D ambiguous. V was pared by 3 bases and J by 4 bases, with 10 bases between. Germline-derived CDR1 and CDR2 are SGDLS and YYNGEE. This CDR3 has 13 amino acids. CDR3 sequence reads: CASSGSGFTEAFF. The CDR3 nucleotides are TGTGCCAGCAGCGGATCAGGTTTCACTGAAGCTTTCTTT.

V and J are TRBV5-1 and TRBJ1-1, with D possibly matching TRBD1 (5 bases). The CDR3 contains 14 residues. Between the trimmed V and J ends, which lost 6 bases and 6 bases, there was a span of 18 bases. Germline V gene sequence: CDR1 SGHRS, CDR2 YFSETQ. CDR3 nucleotide sequence: TGCGCCAGCAATTTAGGGGTGAGAGGAGCTGAAGCTTTCTTT. As protein: CASNLGVRGAEAFF.

This clone was seen more than once but under ten times. The DNA for the CDR3 is TGTGCCTGGAGCCCACATCAGGGGCTCAATGAAAAACTGTTTTTT. This translates into CAWSPHQGLNEKLFF. The V call is TRBV30, the J call TRBJ1-4, with a weak D call TRBD1 (6 bases). Trimming stripped 3 bases from V and 5 bases from J, with 16 bases between. This CDR3 has 15 residues. Germline CDR1 is GTSNPN and CDR2 is SVGIG (reference sequence).

CDR3 residues: CASSGAGWGYTF. The CDR3 DNA follows: TGTGCCAGCAGCGGAGCAGGATGGGGCTACACCTTC. The J gene is TRBJ1-2, the V gene TRBV9; no reliable D call. V lost 3 bases and J lost 8, with 11 bases in between. This CDR3 has 12 residues. Looked up from germline, CDR1 is SGDLS and CDR2 is YYNGEE.

The rearrangement joins TRBV2 to TRBJ2-1; D possibly corresponds to TRBD2 (7 bases). The CDR3 is made up of 17 amino acids. V lost 0 bases and J lost 5, with 17 bases in between. The germline V gene encodes CDR1 SNHLY and CDR2 FYNNEI. CDR3: CASSEARGGEFNNEQFF. The CDR3 DNA sequence: TGTGCCAGCAGTGAAGCGAGGGGGGGAGAGTTCAACAATGAGCAGTTCTTC.

This chain links TRBV29-1 with TRBJ1-1; unclear D gene. The CDR3 length is 13 residues. The germline CDR1 and CDR2 sequences are SQVTM and ANQGSEA. The V end lost 2 bases, the J end lost 2 bases, and 9 bases lay between the germline ends. The CDR3 nucleotides are TGCAGCGTTGAATCTACAGCTAACACTGAAGCTTTCTTT. This sequence encodes CSVESTANTEAFF.

The genes are TRBV4-3 and TRBJ2-7, with 9 bases lining up with TRBD1. Losses at the gene ends were 3 bases for V and 2 bases for J; bases not matched to a gene: 11. CDR3 length: 17 residues. From germline, CDR1 is LGHNA and CDR2 YSLEER. The CDR3 DNA sequence: TGCGCCAGCAGCCATACCGGGACAGGGACCTCAACCTACGAGCAGTACTTC. Translation: CASSHTGTGTSTYEQYF.

This chain links TRBV5-1 with TRBJ1-1; D is unclear. The germline V and J ends were trimmed by 0 bases and 4 bases, with 13 bases remaining between them. CDR1 is SGHRS, CDR2 YFSETQ, per germline. This CDR3 has 15 residues. The CDR3 region has the DNA TGCGCCAGCAGCTTGGCCGAGGGTCTTGCCACTGAAGCTTTCTTT. It encodes CASSLAEGLATEAFF.

The V call is TRBV7-3, the J call TRBJ2-4; no definite D call. This CDR3 is built from 15 residues. Trimming shortened V by 5 bases and J by 3 bases, and 14 bases separated the two germline ends. The V gene's germline CDR1 is SGHTA and CDR2 FQGTGA. CDR3 loop: CASSQEVLSKNIQYF. The DNA for the CDR3 is TGTGCCAGCAGCCAGGAAGTTCTTAGCAAAAACATTCAGTACTTC.